The sample holds a few counts of the clone carrying this TCR beta chain. The sample belongs to a study of control samples from healthy donors and cancer patients. Assay used: immunoSEQ multiplex PCR; TCRdb lists only in-frame clones, some missing. The data contain 35,000 to 55,000 clones, approximately 89% of them singletons. Trimming removed 0 bases from V and 0 bases from J, with 7 bases in between. The CDR3 sequence is 15 residues long. The germline gives CDR1 SGDLS, CDR2 YYNGEE. This TCR was recovered from a woman aged 60-70 years with lung cancer. Sequencing used PBMCs. This chain joins TRBV9 and TRBJ1-5; D is unresolved. DNA of the CDR3: TGTGCCAGCAGCGTAGGGGTAGGTAGCAATCAGCCCCAGCATTTT. It codes for CASSVGVGSNQPQHF.